The text below deals with one T cell receptor (beta chain). In the original processing: By means of reference gene primer amplification, nucleated cell counts were estimated. Data came from immunoSEQ multiplex PCR; TCRdb stores just in-frame clones and leaves some out. That table furnishes V, J and clone size, whereas the DNA furnished D and trimming. The sample contains about 180,000 clones, about 91% of which appear only once. This entry is derived from a study of blood T cell repertoires in COVID-19. V dropped 0 bases and J dropped 2; count of bases not matched to a gene: 7. The germline gives CDR1 SGHTS, CDR2 YDEGEE. The CDR3 consists of 16 residues.

The receptor was isolated from a woman aged 45-59 years with acute or convalescent COVID-19. This chain connects TRBV5-8 to TRBJ1-1; 7 nucleotides agree with TRBD1. Sequencing was done on a sample of peripheral blood. The CDR3 loop is CASSLALGQTNTEAFF. In DNA form, the CDR3 reads TGTGCCAGCAGCTTGGCTTTGGGACAGACTAACACTGAAGCTTTCTTT.